Listed here are 10 T cell receptor beta chains from one sample, sequenced in a study of glioma-infiltrating T cells. Using RNA template, CDR3s of TCR alpha and beta were amplified with iRepertoire arm-PCR. TCRdb reanalysed the multiplex PCR reads using MiXCR and keeps one entry per CDR3 protein. The table has a few hundred thousand distinct CDR3 sequences, about two fifths seen once; the top ten hold around 12%. Sequenced sample: glioma tissue, nonneoplastic brain tissue, or PBMCs (not recorded which). The source is a human donor with low-grade glioma or glioblastoma, undergoing nonglioma brain surgery, or in good health (not recorded which).

This clonotype occurred a few times. The rearrangement joins TRBV12-3 or TRBV12-4 to TRBJ2-5; the D is unclear. V dropped 6 bases and J dropped 4 bases, with 9 bases sitting between them. The CDR3 is 12 amino acids. CDR3 nucleotide sequence: TGTGCCAGCAGCCCTAGTCCAGAGACCCAGTACTTC. It specifies CASSPSPETQYF.

This clonotype occurred a few times. V usage is TRBV12-3 or TRBV12-4 and J usage is TRBJ2-7, with D perhaps matching TRBD2 (6 bases). The CDR3 covers 16 residues. Deletions cut 5 bases from V and 4 bases from J, with 21 bases between. The CDR3 is CASSPGTPSLLYEQYF. DNA for the CDR3: TGTGCCAGCAGTCCGGGGACTCCTTCCCTTCTTTACGAGCAGTACTTC.

This clonotype was recorded at least ten times. One end of the junction is discordant with germline, which a read error may explain. The CDR3 DNA follows: TGTGCCAGCAGTTTGTTCGGGAACAGTGAAGCTTTCTTT. This translates into CASSLFGNSEAFF. The chain recombines TRBV27 with TRBJ1-1; D unclear. Germline V gives CDR1 MNHEY, CDR2 SMNVEV (reference sequence). The CDR3 contains 13 residues.

In regard to this clonotype: One end of the junction is discordant with germline, which a read error may explain. V and J are TRBV27 and TRBJ2-5; TRBD2 matches at 9 bases. Germline CDR1 MNHEY, CDR2 SMNVEV (reference sequence). The CDR3 loop spans 15 amino acids. The CDR3 DNA follows: TGTGCCAGCAGATTCAGCGGGAGGTACCAAGATACCCAGCACTTC. The encoded protein is CASRFSGRYQDTQHF.

In this sample, this clonotype turned up a few times. The V call is TRBV7-2, the J call TRBJ1-3, with TRBD1 matching over 8 bases. Germline CDR1 reads SGHTA; CDR2 reads FQGNSA. The ends lost 5 bases at V and 0 bases at J; junction bases unmatched: 3. The CDR3 is 15 amino acids. CDR3 nucleotide sequence: TGTGCCAGCAGCCCTGACAGGGGCTCTGGAAACACCATATATTTT. Amino acid sequence: CASSPDRGSGNTIYF.

The chain links TRBV2 to TRBJ2-7, with TRBD1 matching over 8 bases. This CDR3 has 14 residues. Germline V gene data show CDR1 as SNHLY and CDR2 as FYNNEI. V lost 1 base and J lost 5; bases outside the gene matches: 4. CDR3 nucleotide sequence: TGTGCCAGCAGTGAAGTGGACAGGGTAGACGAGCAGTACTTC. It yields the protein CASSEVDRVDEQYF. Together with reference TRBV2 and TRBJ2-7, the CDR3 gives the full variable domain: EPEVTQTPSHQVTQMGQEVILRCVPISNHLYFYWYRQILGQKVEFLVSFYNNEISEKSEIFDDQFSVERPDGSNFTLKIRSTKLEDSAMYFCASSEVDRVDEQYFGPGTRLTVT.

This clonotype was detected ten times or more. The CDR3 sequence: CASSYLGTSAYNEQFF. For the CDR3, the DNA is TGTGCCAGCAGTTATCTCGGGACTAGCGCCTACAATGAGCAGTTCTTC. V usage is TRBV25-1 and J usage is TRBJ2-1, with TRBD2 matching 10 bases. Germline lookup yields CDR1 MGHDK and CDR2 SYGVNS. The junction had 6 bases not matched to a gene; V was cut back by 5 bases and J by 2 bases. This CDR3 region has 16 residues.

This chain links TRBV29-1 with TRBJ1-2; D may be TRBD1 (6 bases). The CDR3 has 15 residues. Trimming cost V 3 bases and J 5 bases, with 19 bases left between them. CDR1 SQVTM and CDR2 ANQGSEA come from the germline V gene. CDR3 nucleotide sequence: TGCAGCGTTGATGGGGGCCTCATGGCGGAATATGGCTACACCTTC. This encodes CSVDGGLMAEYGYTF.

This clonotype came up many times. V usage is TRBV20-1 and J usage is TRBJ2-3, with a possible D match to TRBD2 (5 bases). Germline CDR1 and CDR2: DFQATT and SNEGSKA (reference sequence). CDR3 length equals 13 residues. V shed 3 bases and J shed 5 bases, with 12 bases lying between them. Written as DNA, the CDR3 is TGCAGTGCTAGGGGAGTAGCGAGAGATACGCAGTATTTT. Its protein product is CSARGVARDTQYF.

This sequence joins TRBV12-3 or TRBV12-4 and TRBJ2-1; D call uncertain. The CDR3 totals 14 residues. V lost 4 bases to trimming and J lost 2 bases, with 9 bases between them. The CDR3 sequence is CASSSSSTYNEQFF. For the CDR3, the DNA is TGTGCCAGCAGTTCCAGTTCTACCTACAATGAGCAGTTCTTC.